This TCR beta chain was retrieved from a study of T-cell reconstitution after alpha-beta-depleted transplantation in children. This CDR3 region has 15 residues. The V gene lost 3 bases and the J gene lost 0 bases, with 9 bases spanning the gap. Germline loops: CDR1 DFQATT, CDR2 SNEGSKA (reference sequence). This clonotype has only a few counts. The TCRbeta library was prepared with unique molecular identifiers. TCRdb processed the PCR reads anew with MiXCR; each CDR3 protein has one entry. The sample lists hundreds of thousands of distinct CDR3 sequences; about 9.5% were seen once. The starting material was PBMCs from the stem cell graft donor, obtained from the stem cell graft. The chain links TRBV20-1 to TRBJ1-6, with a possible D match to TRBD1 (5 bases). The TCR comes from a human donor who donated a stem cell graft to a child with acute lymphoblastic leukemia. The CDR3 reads CSARGVSSYNSPLHF. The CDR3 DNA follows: TGCAGTGCTAGGGGGGTTAGCTCCTATAATTCACCCCTCCACTTT.